These 15 T cell receptor beta chains were all obtained from the same sample, sequenced in a study of cytomegalovirus exposure and HLA in healthy donors. Use of 60 Vbeta and 13 Jbeta primers characterized the PCR. The table came from immunoSEQ multiplex PCR; TCRdb's copy has only in-frame clones and leaves some out. The data show about 160,000 clones, over 75% seen once. Sequences were obtained from PBMCs. These receptors were taken from a woman aged 45 to 65 in good health and CMV-seropositive.

V is TRBV5-1 and J is TRBJ1-6; D possibly corresponds to TRBD1 (6 bases). The V end was cut by 1 base, the J end by 1 base, with 12 bases between. In germline, CDR1 is SGHRS, CDR2 YFSETQ. The CDR3 totals 17 residues. The CDR3 DNA reads TGCGCCAGCAGCTTGACTCCACAGGGTTCCTATAATTCACCCCTCCACTTT. This translates into CASSLTPQGSYNSPLHF.

V is TRBV2 and J is TRBJ2-7, with TRBD2 matching over 14 bases. The CDR3 contains 16 residues. J lost 3 bases, V lost 8 bases, and 9 bases had no gene match. CDR1 and CDR2 from the germline V gene are SNHLY and FYNNEI. The CDR3 here is CASLSGTSGRVYEQYF. The CDR3, as DNA: TGTGCCAGCCTTTCCGGGACTAGCGGGAGAGTCTACGAGCAGTACTTC.

The chain employs TRBV5-1 and TRBJ1-6, with TRBD1 as a possible D gene (5 bases). V lost 0 bases to trimming and J lost 8 bases, with 12 bases between them. The CDR3 consists of 15 residues. The germline V gene encodes CDR1 SGHRS and CDR2 YFSETQ. CDR3 nucleotide sequence: TGCGCCAGCAGCTTGGCAGGGTCCCTAGATTCACCCCTCCACTTT. Its translation: CASSLAGSLDSPLHF.

The rearrangement uses TRBV12-5 and TRBJ2-5; 13 nucleotides match TRBD2. The germline CDR1 and CDR2 sequences are LGHNT and FRNRAP. CDR3 length: 15 residues. V gave up 7 bases and J gave up 2 bases; unmatched junction bases: 4. CDR3 nucleotides: TGTGCTAGTGCCCTGACTAGCGGGGGGCAAGAGACCCAGTACTTC. Translation gives CASALTSGGQETQYF.

The V gene is TRBV2, the J gene TRBJ2-7, with TRBD2 identical over 9 bases. This CDR3 region has 14 residues. CDR1 is SNHLY, CDR2 FYNNEI, per germline. V lost 3 bases and J lost 7; bases outside the gene matches: 7. CDR3 region: CASSDRRGGREQYF. The DNA of the CDR3 is TGTGCCAGCAGTGATCGGCGGGGGGGCCGGGAGCAGTACTTC.

This chain links TRBV18 with TRBJ2-7; D may be TRBD2 (5 bases). With 2 bases removed from V and 1 base from J, the gap between germline ends came to 6 bases. The CDR3 spans 13 residues. CDR1 and CDR2 (germline): KGHSH, LQKENI. The CDR3 coding sequence is TGTGCCAGCTCACCAAGCGGATCCTACGAGCAGTACTTC. Protein: CASSPSGSYEQYF.

This chain uses TRBV5-1 with TRBJ2-5; the match to TRBD2 covers 10 bases. CDR3 length equals 17 residues. J was trimmed by 5 bases and V by 0 bases; bases with no gene match: 10. Germline V gene lookup returns CDR1 SGHRS and CDR2 YFSETQ. CDR3 loop: CASSLEPSGGAGETQYF. CDR3 bases: TGCGCCAGCAGCTTGGAACCCAGCGGGGGGGCCGGGGAGACCCAGTACTTC.

The genes are TRBV9 and TRBJ2-7, with D possibly being TRBD1 (6 bases). The CDR3 totals 13 residues. The germline V and J ends were trimmed by 2 bases and 7 bases, with 13 bases remaining between them. CDR1 is SGDLS and CDR2 is YYNGEE in the germline V gene. Written as DNA, the CDR3 is TGTGCCAGCAGCGTTACAGGGTATGGGGAGCAGTACTTC. Protein: CASSVTGYGEQYF.

The chain recombines TRBV19 with TRBJ1-5, with D possibly TRBD1 on 6 matching bases. V shed 1 base and J shed 8 bases, with 18 bases lying between them. Germline CDR1 reads LNHDA; CDR2 reads SQIVND (reference sequence). CDR3 length: 16 amino acids. The CDR3 reads CASSIVGDILREPQHF. The DNA for the CDR3 is TGTGCCAGTAGTATAGTCGGGGACATCTTAAGGGAGCCCCAGCATTTT.

The genes are TRBV5-5 and TRBJ2-5, with 7 bases fitting TRBD1. This CDR3 is built from 13 residues. CDR1 and CDR2 from the germline V gene are SGHKS and YYEKEE (reference sequence). Trimming removed 2 bases from V and 3 bases from J; junction bases left unmatched: 1. The CDR3 DNA sequence: TGTGCCAGCAGCTTAACAGGGGAAGAGACCCAGTACTTC. Translation gives CASSLTGEETQYF.

As for this clone: Likely a read error: the CDR3 ends without its conserved phenylalanine or tryptophan. The chain employs TRBV4-3 and TRBJ1-1, with a possible D match to TRBD1 (6 bases). Deletions cut 1 base from V and 1 base from J, with 10 bases between. Germline V lookup: CDR1 LGHNA, CDR2 YSLEER. CDR3 length: 15 residues. CDR3 amino acids: CASSQVAGANTEAFV. The CDR3 DNA reads TGCGCCAGCAGCCAAGTAGCAGGGGCGAACACTGAAGCTTTCGTT.

The rearrangement uses TRBV10-3 and TRBJ2-2; TRBD1 matches at 7 bases. The CDR3 spans 18 residues. V was pared by 3 bases and J by 0 bases, with 10 bases of the junction left unmatched. Germline loops: CDR1 ENHRY, CDR2 SYGVKD. CDR3 sequence reads: CAISEMGQGETNTGELFF. CDR3 DNA sequence: TGTGCCATCAGTGAAATGGGGCAGGGGGAAACGAACACCGGGGAGCTGTTTTTT.

The V call is TRBV5-1, the J call TRBJ2-7; TRBD1 matches 9 bases. This CDR3 has 15 residues. Germline loops: CDR1 SGHRS, CDR2 YFSETQ. J was trimmed by 2 bases and V by 4 bases; bases with no gene match: 7. The CDR3 region has the DNA TGCGCCAGCAGCGCGGGACAGGGTGATGCCTACGAGCAGTACTTC. Amino acid sequence: CASSAGQGDAYEQYF.

The chain carries TRBV4-3 and TRBJ1-2; the D is unclear. This CDR3 contains 15 residues. The germline V and J ends were trimmed by 0 bases and 3 bases, with 11 bases remaining between them. Germline V gene lookup returns CDR1 LGHNA and CDR2 YSLEER. The CDR3 DNA reads TGCGCCAGCAGCCAAGATTTGGGCAGCCACTATGGCTACACCTTC. Its translation: CASSQDLGSHYGYTF.

The chain combines TRBV12-5 with TRBJ2-3; TRBD1 is a possible D gene (6 bases). Looked up from germline, CDR1 is LGHNT and CDR2 is FRNRAP. The V and J ends lost 3 bases and 0 bases respectively, with 22 bases between them. CDR3 length equals 19 residues. The CDR3 DNA sequence: TGTGCTAGTGGTTTCCTAGAAGGGGGTCCTATAAGAAGCACAGATACGCAGTATTTT. Its translation is CASGFLEGGPIRSTDTQYF.